This T cell receptor beta chain was recovered during a study of T cells after yellow fever vaccination. The 5'RACE template-switching step produced TCR cDNA and added a universal primer site and UMIs. TCRdb used MiXCR to reprocess the 5' RACE reads, holding one entry per CDR3 protein. Of around 310,000 distinct CDR3 sequences listed, 3% to 4.5% were seen once; the top ten hold 24%. This clonotype has ten or more counts. The receptor's source is a man aged 18 to 29 who received the YFV17D yellow fever vaccine. The sample was PBMCs, taken 5 days after the yellow fever booster vaccination.

This chain's CDR3 is CASSLIGGSSNQPQHF. The CDR3 DNA reads TGTGCCAGCAGTTTAATCGGGGGAAGTAGCAATCAGCCCCAGCATTTT. The rearrangement uses TRBV12-3 or TRBV12-4 and TRBJ1-5; tentatively, D is TRBD1 (5 bases). Trimming cost V 2 bases and J 0 bases, with 11 bases left between them. This CDR3 has 16 amino acids.